The following is a TCR beta chain sequence with its context. This sample is part of a study of blood T cell repertoires in COVID-19. In the authors' methods: Nucleated cell number was recorded as an estimate derived from reference gene primer amplification. Data came from immunoSEQ multiplex PCR; TCRdb stores just in-frame clones and leaves some out. The V and J calls and the clone size are those of that table, but D and trimming were determined from the DNA. The sample lists approximately 400,000 clones, about 89% occurring once. Membership in each cohort depended on participant-reported clinical history. In the 2 weeks before study entry, exposed participants met a COVID-19 case, which was PCR-confirmed or clinician-diagnosed. The germline V gene has CDR1 MNHNS and CDR2 SASEGT. V was cut by 2 bases and J by 0 bases, with 10 bases left in between. The CDR3 consists of 16 residues.

This sequence was found in a woman in her 40s who had been exposed to COVID-19. Input material: PBMCs or T cells enriched from blood (not recorded which). The chain recombines TRBV6-1 with TRBJ2-2; D is possibly TRBD1 (6 bases). CDR3 DNA: TGTGCCAGCAGTGAATTTACAGGGACGAACACCGGGGAGCTGTTTTTT. Amino acid sequence: CASSEFTGTNTGELFF.